The entry that follows covers one TCR beta chain sequence. Its cognate antigen is unknown. PBMCs that had been cryopreserved were the source of 2 to 2.5 micrograms of genomic DNA for TCR beta libraries. V shed 3 bases and J shed 2 bases, with 11 bases lying between them. This CDR3 is 14 amino acids long. In germline, CDR1 is KGHSH, CDR2 LQKENI. Sequenced by immunoSEQ multiplex PCR; TCRdb stores in-frame clones only, minus some. The table shows approximately 300,000 clones, with roughly 80% occurring only once. This specimen belongs to a study of cytotoxic CD8 clonotypes in ibrutinib-treated CLL. Study overall: Mean values per sample were a few hundred thousand productive templates and over 90,000 productive rearrangements.

Study-level results: Sample timing was unmatched between remission and later-progressing patients; lymph nodes unstudied. At ibrutinib response, clonality increased, and at progression it declined back toward baseline.

The sequencing here drew on PBMCs, taken before ibrutinib treatment. This TCR was sampled from a human donor with chronic lymphocytic leukemia. This rearrangement joins TRBV18 to TRBJ2-7; no definite D call. The CDR3 loop is CASSPEIKPYEQYF. The CDR3 nucleotides are TGTGCCAGCTCACCCGAGATAAAACCCTACGAGCAGTACTTC. Complete variable domain (other parts from reference TRBV18 and TRBJ2-7): NAGVMQNPRHLVRRRGQEARLRCSPMKGHSHVYWYRQLPEEGLKFMVYLQKENIIDESGMPKERFSAEFPKEGPSILRIQQVVRGDSAAYFCASSPEIKPYEQYFGPGTRLTVT.